This T cell receptor beta chain was sequenced for a study of graft-versus-host responses after intestinal transplantation. General observations from the study: An association linked early post-transplant HvG declines with peak circulating GvH clone levels.

The authors plated around 200,000 CFSE-labeled responder cells with around 200,000 irradiated, violet-dye-labeled stimulator cells. Sorting after the reaction isolated proliferating CFSE-low CD3+CD4+ and CD3+CD8+ responders. The table came from immunoSEQ multiplex PCR; TCRdb's copy has only in-frame clones and leaves some out. The sample holds 12,000 to 15,000 clones, more than 25% seen once. The CDR3 contains 13 residues. Between the trimmed V and J ends, which lost 1 base and 0 bases, there was a span of 3 bases. CDR1 is MNHEY and CDR2 is SVGAGI in the germline V gene. The sample here was alloreactive CD8+ T cells from a mixed lymphocyte reaction culture, taken before intestinal transplant. Stated subset: CFSE-low proliferating T cells sorted from approximately 6-day pre-transplant mixed lymphocyte reaction (GvH or HvG direction). The TCR originated in a human patient who received an intestinal transplant. V and J are TRBV6-5 and TRBJ1-1; D is uncertain. The CDR3 sequence is CASSYYMNTEAFF. CDR3 DNA: TGTGCCAGCAGTTACTACATGAACACTGAAGCTTTCTTT.